Below are 31 T cell receptor beta chains sequenced from a single sample in a study of cytomegalovirus exposure and HLA in healthy donors. PCR employed 60 Vbeta and 13 Jbeta primers. Produced via immunoSEQ multiplex PCR; TCRdb's table is partial and in-frame only. The table lists about 170,000 clones, 65% to 80% of them singletons. Sequencing input: PBMCs. Receptor source: a female donor in good health and CMV-seronegative.

The rearrangement links TRBV28 to TRBJ2-7; weak D call: TRBD2 (6 bases). Per germline, CDR1 MDHEN and CDR2 SYDVKM. The V and J ends lost 6 bases and 1 base respectively, with 7 bases between them. The CDR3 runs to 12 residues. The DNA for the CDR3 is TGTGCCAGCAGGCGGGATTCCTACGAGCAGTACTTC. It encodes CASRRDSYEQYF.

A word on this clone: Germline is not matched at one junction end, which may reflect a read error. The CDR3 bases are TGTGCCAGCAGCCAAGGTGAGCGGGAGTCCTTCAATGAGCAGTTCTTC. Encoded protein: CASSQGERESFNEQFF. The chain uses TRBV4-2 and TRBJ2-1, with 8 bases that match TRBD2. From germline, CDR1 is LGHNA and CDR2 YNFKEQ. This CDR3 has 16 amino acids.

This chain joins TRBV5-1 and TRBJ2-1; D uncertain. This CDR3 contains 16 residues. The germline gives CDR1 SGHRS, CDR2 YFSETQ. With 0 bases removed from V and 5 bases from J, the gap between germline ends came to 15 bases. CDR3 sequence reads: CASSLDLSGSNNEQFF. CDR3 nucleotides: TGCGCCAGCAGCTTGGACCTCTCCGGGTCCAACAATGAGCAGTTCTTC.

The genes are TRBV28 and TRBJ2-5; TRBD2 aligns across 10 bases. Germline V gene sequence: CDR1 MDHEN, CDR2 SYDVKM. V lost 2 bases to trimming and J lost 1 base; unmatched junction nucleotides: 4. The CDR3 extends over 16 amino acids. CDR3 amino acids: CASSLRIAGGQETQYF. The CDR3 DNA reads as TGTGCCAGCAGTTTAAGAATAGCGGGAGGCCAAGAGACCCAGTACTTC. Together with reference TRBV28 and TRBJ2-5, the CDR3 gives the full variable domain: DVKVTQSSRYLVKRTGEKVFLECVQDMDHENMFWYRQDPGLGLRLIYFSYDVKMKEKGDIPEGYSVSREKKERFSLILESASTNQTSMYLCASSLRIAGGQETQYFGPGTRLLVL.

In its sample, this clone was seen once. The chain has TRBV9 and TRBJ1-2; TRBD1 matches 10 bases. Losses at the gene ends were 2 bases for V and 5 bases for J; bases not matched to a gene: 3. The germline V gene encodes CDR1 SGDLS and CDR2 YYNGEE. CDR3 size: 14 residues. The CDR3: CASSVTGGGYGYTF. In nucleotides, the CDR3 is TGTGCCAGCAGCGTGACAGGGGGCGGGTATGGCTACACCTTC.

With regard to this clone: Other nucleotide sequences in the sample specify the same CDR3. The CDR3 nucleotides are TGTGCCAGCAGTCTACCGCGGACAGGGGATGGCTACACCTTC. It encodes CASSLPRTGDGYTF. The rearrangement joins TRBV5-4 to TRBJ1-2, with TRBD1 matching 9 bases. The CDR3 is 14 residues long. Germline V CDR1 and CDR2: SGHNT, YYREEE (reference sequence). V was clipped by 5 bases and J by 6 bases; unmatched bases: 8.

The chain couples TRBV2 to TRBJ1-4, with 7 bases fitting TRBD1. V was pared by 6 bases and J by 8 bases, with 9 bases of the junction left unmatched. CDR1 and CDR2 (germline): SNHLY, FYNNEI. The CDR3 length is 14 residues. CDR3 nucleotide sequence: TGTGCCAGCAGATTAACAGGGGCTGGGGAAAAACTGTTTTTT. This encodes CASRLTGAGEKLFF.

The V and J genes are TRBV18 and TRBJ2-1; 9 nucleotides agree with TRBD1. Looked up from germline, CDR1 is KGHSH and CDR2 is LQKENI. The CDR3 length is 13 residues. The J segment lost 9 bases and the V segment lost 5 bases, leaving 5 bases of the junction unmatched. CDR3 bases: TGTGCCAGCTCATCGGGACAGGGAGGTGAGCAGTTCTTC. Its protein is CASSSGQGGEQFF.

The rearrangement uses TRBV11-1 and TRBJ2-1; tentatively, D is TRBD1 (5 bases). V dropped 5 bases and J dropped 8 bases, with 16 bases sitting between them. Germline CDR1 reads SGHAT; CDR2 reads FQDESV (reference sequence). The CDR3 runs 14 residues. This chain's CDR3 is CASSKESGMHEQFF. The CDR3 region has the DNA TGTGCCAGCAGCAAGGAGTCAGGGATGCATGAGCAGTTCTTC.

This rearrangement joins TRBV15 to TRBJ2-1; 14 bases line up with TRBD2. After removal of 3 bases from V and 9 bases from J, the junction contained 10 bases not matched to a gene. Germline CDR1 and CDR2: LNHNV and YYDKDF (reference sequence). The CDR3 has 17 residues. The CDR3 DNA reads as TGTGCCACCAGCAGGGCCTCAGGACTAGCGGGAGGAAGTGAGCAGTTCTTC. It codes for CATSRASGLAGGSEQFF.

V usage is TRBV18 and J usage is TRBJ2-5, with unresolved D. This CDR3 contains 13 residues. Trimming cost V 3 bases and J 1 base, with 6 bases left between them. The germline V gene has CDR1 KGHSH and CDR2 LQKENI. In DNA form, the CDR3 reads TGTGCCAGCTCACCCCAGATCCAAGAGACCCAGTACTTC. Protein: CASSPQIQETQYF.

This clone has a handful of counts. The rearrangement joins TRBV5-6 to TRBJ2-7; 7 bases are shared with TRBD2. The ends lost 4 bases at V and 3 bases at J; junction bases unmatched: 13. CDR3 size: 16 residues. Germline V CDR1 and CDR2: SGHDT, YYEEEE. As DNA, the CDR3 is TGTGCCAGCAGCGGAACCCTAGCGGCTCCCGACTACGAGCAGTACTTC. Translation gives CASSGTLAAPDYEQYF.

This clone has just one count. The J gene is TRBJ2-7, the V gene TRBV30; the D is unclear. Germline V gene sequence: CDR1 GTSNPN, CDR2 SVGIG (reference sequence). The length of the CDR3 is 11 residues. Trimming took off 2 bases at V and 0 bases at J, with 2 bases between the two ends. CDR3 nucleotide sequence: TGTGCCTGGAGTTACTCCTACGAGCAGTACTTC. It encodes CAWSYSYEQYF.

This clone was seen more than once but under ten times. The rearrangement uses TRBV7-2 and TRBJ1-2; maybe TRBD1 (6 bases). Trimming took 5 bases from V and 9 from J, leaving 10 bases between them. The germline gives CDR1 SGHTA, CDR2 FQGNSA. The CDR3 spans 11 residues. The CDR3 sequence: CASSPTGSYTF. In DNA form, the CDR3 reads TGTGCCAGCAGCCCTACAGGGAGCTACACCTTC.

This sequence joins TRBV7-8 and TRBJ1-6, with TRBD1 as a possible D gene (6 bases). The CDR3 totals 14 residues. The germline V gene encodes CDR1 SGHVS and CDR2 FQNEAQ. Trimming stripped 5 bases from V and 7 bases from J, with 12 bases between. The CDR3 region has the DNA TGTGCCAGCAGCCCCCGGGGGGGCAATTCACCCCTCCACTTT. Translated: CASSPRGGNSPLHF.

The table lists this clone with a few counts. The chain recombines TRBV7-9 with TRBJ1-1; 7 bases agree with TRBD1. Germline trimming cut 3 bases from V and 5 bases from J; bases unmatched to any gene: 9. The CDR3 has 15 residues. The germline gives CDR1 SEHNR, CDR2 FQNEAQ (reference sequence). Here the CDR3 reads CASSLADRVRTEAFF. CDR3 DNA: TGTGCCAGCAGCTTGGCCGACAGGGTTAGGACTGAAGCTTTCTTT. Supplemented by reference TRBV7-9 and TRBJ1-1, the full variable domain reads DTGVSQNPRHKITKRGQNVTFRCDPISEHNRLYWYRQTLGQGPEFLTYFQNEAQLEKSRLLSDRFSAERPKGSFSTLEIQRTEQGDSAMYLCASSLADRVRTEAFFGQGTRLTVV.

Turning to this clone: Other nucleotide sequences from this sample produce the same CDR3. V usage is TRBV29-1 and J usage is TRBJ2-7; a possible D gene is TRBD1 (5 bases). CDR3 size: 11 residues. V lost 4 bases, J lost 4 bases, and 8 bases lay in between. Looked up from germline, CDR1 is SQVTM and CDR2 is ANQGSEA. CDR3 residues: CSVARGYEQYF. DNA for the CDR3: TGCAGCGTTGCTAGGGGATACGAGCAGTACTTC.

The genes are TRBV27 and TRBJ2-5; 8 nucleotides match TRBD2. V shed 3 bases and J 1 base; nucleotides not matched to a gene: 7. The V gene's germline CDR1 is MNHEY and CDR2 SMNVEV (reference sequence). The CDR3 loop spans 16 amino acids. The CDR3 sequence: CASSFAGGGSQETQYF. DNA for the CDR3: TGTGCCAGCAGTTTCGCGGGGGGTGGAAGCCAAGAGACCCAGTACTTC.

The sample holds one count of this clone. This CDR3 reads CASSPLPGLWGGDEQFF. The CDR3 coding sequence is TGTGCCAGCTCACCCCTGCCGGGACTCTGGGGAGGGGATGAGCAGTTCTTC. The chain uses TRBV18 and TRBJ2-1; TRBD2 aligns across 7 bases. With V trimmed by 3 bases and J by 8 bases, 16 bases remained unmatched. The germline V gene encodes CDR1 KGHSH and CDR2 LQKENI. The CDR3 is 17 amino acids.

This chain connects TRBV9 to TRBJ2-2; no definite D call. This CDR3 spans 17 amino acids. Deletions cut 0 bases from V and 0 bases from J, with 12 bases between. Germline loops: CDR1 SGDLS, CDR2 YYNGEE. The CDR3 spells CASSVVGSFANTGELFF. CDR3 nucleotides: TGTGCCAGCAGCGTAGTTGGCTCGTTCGCGAACACCGGGGAGCTGTTTTTT. Looking up the rest from reference TRBV9 and TRBJ2-2 gives the full variable domain: DSGVTQTPKHLITATGQRVTLRCSPRSGDLSVYWYQQSLDQGLQFLIQYYNGEERAKGNILERFSAQQFPDLHSELNLSSLELGDSALYFCASSVVGSFANTGELFFGEGSRLTVL.

The V and J genes are TRBV5-1 and TRBJ2-3; TRBD2 matches 9 bases. The CDR3 length is 16 residues. Germline V gene lookup returns CDR1 SGHRS and CDR2 YFSETQ. The trim removed 3 bases at V and 4 bases at J, leaving 9 bases unmatched. CDR3 in amino acids: CASSSAGGGAADTQYF. CDR3 bases: TGCGCCAGCAGCTCCGCCGGCGGGGGGGCGGCAGATACGCAGTATTTT.

The rearrangement uses TRBV19 and TRBJ2-2, with TRBD2 identical over 7 bases. Per germline, CDR1 LNHDA and CDR2 SQIVND (reference sequence). J was trimmed by 4 bases and V by 3 bases; bases with no gene match: 14. There are 18 residues in the CDR3. CDR3 coding DNA: TGTGCCAGTAGTATCGCGGGGAGGGGTAAGACGGCCACCGGGGAGCTGTTTTTT. Translating it yields CASSIAGRGKTATGELFF. The full variable domain, in which reference TRBV19 and TRBJ2-2 provide the parts outside the CDR3, is DGGITQSPKYLFRKEGQNVTLSCEQNLNHDAMYWYRQDPGQGLRLIYYSQIVNDFQKGDIAEGYSVSREKKESFPLTVTSAQKNPTAFYLCASSIAGRGKTATGELFFGEGSRLTVL.

The rearrangement joins TRBV5-1 to TRBJ2-3; TRBD1 might be the D (5 bases). V lost 8 bases to trimming and J lost 0 bases, with 13 bases between them. Per germline, CDR1 SGHRS and CDR2 YFSETQ. The CDR3 totals 14 residues. CDR3: CASRQGFSTDTQYF. For the CDR3, the DNA is TGCGCCAGTCGTCAGGGTTTCAGCACAGATACGCAGTATTTT.

V and J are TRBV18 and TRBJ2-2; a possible D gene is TRBD1 (6 bases). Germline V gene lookup returns CDR1 KGHSH and CDR2 LQKENI. This CDR3 spans 20 amino acids. V dropped 1 base and J dropped 0 bases, with 21 bases sitting between them. The CDR3 is CASSPLLWGTINTNTGELFF. The CDR3 DNA reads TGTGCCAGCTCACCACTACTCTGGGGGACAATCAATACGAACACCGGGGAGCTGTTTTTT.

The V and J genes are TRBV6-6 and TRBJ1-2; D not resolved. Germline CDR1 is MNHNY and CDR2 is SVGAGI (reference sequence). V lost 6 bases, J lost 4 bases, and 15 bases lay in between. The CDR3 spans 14 residues. For the CDR3, the DNA is TGTGCCAGCAGCCGGGGTCCCCTCGGCTATGGCTACACCTTC. Translated: CASSRGPLGYGYTF.

The chain uses TRBV5-1 and TRBJ1-4; TRBD1 is a possible D gene (5 bases). The germline V gene has CDR1 SGHRS and CDR2 YFSETQ. The CDR3 length is 14 residues. Trimming stripped 4 bases from V and 5 bases from J, with 12 bases between. The CDR3, as DNA: TGCGCCAGCAGCGAGACAGTTGAGAATGAAAAACTGTTTTTT. This sequence encodes CASSETVENEKLFF.

The chain links TRBV6-5 to TRBJ1-2; 9 bases are a match to TRBD1. The CDR3 has 15 residues. V lost 1 base and J lost 9; bases outside the gene matches: 9. CDR1 and CDR2 (germline): MNHEY, SVGAGI. The CDR3 sequence: CASSYWRDRVRSYTF. In nucleotides, the CDR3 is TGTGCCAGCAGTTACTGGCGGGACAGGGTCCGAAGCTACACCTTC.

V gene TRBV14 combines with J gene TRBJ2-7, with D unclear. The CDR3 totals 15 residues. Germline V gene sequence: CDR1 SGHDN, CDR2 FVKESK. V was shortened by 3 bases and J by 0 bases, with 12 bases between the two germline ends. The CDR3 nucleotides are TGTGCCAGCAGCCACTCCCTCCTAAGCTCCTACGAGCAGTACTTC. It encodes CASSHSLLSSYEQYF.

The chain couples TRBV29-1 to TRBJ1-1; D is uncertain. Deletions cut 7 bases from V and 0 bases from J, with 6 bases between. Germline V lookup: CDR1 SQVTM, CDR2 ANQGSEA. The CDR3 is 11 residues long. The CDR3 reads CSGQMNTEAFF. CDR3 DNA: TGCAGCGGGCAGATGAACACTGAAGCTTTCTTT.

The chain is built from TRBV6-1 and TRBJ1-3, with 7 bases aligning to TRBD1. Germline CDR1 is MNHNS and CDR2 is SASEGT. V shed 3 bases and J 4 bases; nucleotides not matched to a gene: 6. The CDR3 has 15 amino acids. The CDR3 reads CASSETGLAGNTIYF. The CDR3 DNA sequence: TGTGCCAGCAGTGAGACAGGGTTGGCGGGAAACACCATATATTTT.

This clone was seen only once. The V and J genes are TRBV5-8 and TRBJ2-1; possibly TRBD1 for D (5 bases). The ends were cut back, 0 bases at V and 1 base at J, with 8 bases in the middle. CDR3 length: 15 residues. Germline V lookup: CDR1 SGHTS, CDR2 YDEGEE. The CDR3 loop is CASSLAQGSYNEQFF. The CDR3 bases are TGTGCCAGCAGCTTGGCTCAGGGTTCCTACAATGAGCAGTTCTTC. Together with reference TRBV5-8 and TRBJ2-1, the CDR3 gives the full variable domain: EAGVTQSPTHLIKTRGQQATLRCSPISGHTSVYWYQQALGLGLQFLLWYDEGEERNRGNFPPRFSGRQFPNYSSELNVNALELEDSALYLCASSLAQGSYNEQFFGPGTRLTVL.